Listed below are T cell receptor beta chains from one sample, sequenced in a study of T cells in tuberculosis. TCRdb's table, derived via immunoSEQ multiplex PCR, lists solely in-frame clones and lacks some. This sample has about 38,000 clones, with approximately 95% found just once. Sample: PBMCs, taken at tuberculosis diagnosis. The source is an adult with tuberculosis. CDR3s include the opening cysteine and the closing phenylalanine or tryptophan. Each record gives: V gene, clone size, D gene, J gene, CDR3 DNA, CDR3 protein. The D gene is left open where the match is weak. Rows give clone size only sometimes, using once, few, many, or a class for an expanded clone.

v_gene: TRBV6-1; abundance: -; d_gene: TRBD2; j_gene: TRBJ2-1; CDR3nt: TGTGCCAGCAGTGTAAGGGCTAGCGGCAGACAAGCCACCTACAATGAGCAGTTCTTC; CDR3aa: CASSVRASGRQATYNEQFF
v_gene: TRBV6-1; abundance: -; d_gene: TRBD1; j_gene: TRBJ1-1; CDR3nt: TGTGCCAGCAGTGATACCGGGACAGGGGGCACTGAAGCTTTCTTT; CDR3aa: CASSDTGTGGTEAFF
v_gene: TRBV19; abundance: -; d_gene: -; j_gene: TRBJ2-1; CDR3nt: TGTGCCAGTAAATTCGGGCAGGGAAACAATGAGCAGTTCTTC; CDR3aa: CASKFGQGNNEQFF
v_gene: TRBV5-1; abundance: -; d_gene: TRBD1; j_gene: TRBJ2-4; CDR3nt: TGCGCCAGCAGCTTGGACAGGGGGTTAGGAGGAGCCAAAAACATTCAGTACTTC; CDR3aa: CASSLDRGLGGAKNIQYF
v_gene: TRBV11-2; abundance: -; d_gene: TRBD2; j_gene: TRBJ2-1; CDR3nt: TGTGCCAGCAGCCTCTGGGGGAGCGGGGGGGTCTACAATGAGCAGTTCTTC; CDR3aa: CASSLWGSGGVYNEQFF
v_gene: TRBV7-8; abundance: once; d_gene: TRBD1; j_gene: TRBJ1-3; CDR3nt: TGTGCCAGCAGCCCACCGACAGGGACGTCCTCTGGAAACACCATATATTTT; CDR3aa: CASSPPTGTSSGNTIYF
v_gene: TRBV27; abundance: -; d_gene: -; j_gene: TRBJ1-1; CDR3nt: TGTGCCAGCAGTTTGGGGGGACGGTACACTGAAGCTTTCTTT; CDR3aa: CASSLGGRYTEAFF
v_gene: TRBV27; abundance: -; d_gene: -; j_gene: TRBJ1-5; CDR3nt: TGTGCCAGCTCTGACGGGAACCTCCTAGGCGGTCAGCCCCAGCATTTT; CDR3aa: CASSDGNLLGGQPQHF
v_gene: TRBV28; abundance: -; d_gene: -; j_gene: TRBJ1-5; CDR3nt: TGTGCCAGCAGTGGATCCAACAGGGGCAATCAGCCCCAGCATTTT; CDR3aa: CASSGSNRGNQPQHF
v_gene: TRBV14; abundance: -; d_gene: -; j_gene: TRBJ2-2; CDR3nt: TGTGCCAGCAGCCAACAGAGGACCGGGGAGCTGTTTTTT; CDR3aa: CASSQQRTGELFF
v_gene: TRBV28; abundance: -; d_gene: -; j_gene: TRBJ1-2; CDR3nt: TGTGCCAGCAGTTTACCCTCGCGGGCGAGGTCAGGCTACACCTTC; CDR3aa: CASSLPSRARSGYTF
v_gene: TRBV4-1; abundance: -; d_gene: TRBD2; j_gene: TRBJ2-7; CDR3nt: TGCGCCAGCAGCCCGCCGGTAGCGGGGGGGATATACGAGCAGTACTTC; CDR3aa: CASSPPVAGGIYEQYF
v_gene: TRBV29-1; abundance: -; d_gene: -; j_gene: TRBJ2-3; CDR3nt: TGCAGCGCTCGAGCCGGCACAGATACGCAGTATTTT; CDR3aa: CSARAGTDTQYF
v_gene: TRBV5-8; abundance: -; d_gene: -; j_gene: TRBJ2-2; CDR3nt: TGTGCCAGCAGCTTGGGAGTATCCGGGGAGCTGTTTTTT; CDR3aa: CASSLGVSGELFF
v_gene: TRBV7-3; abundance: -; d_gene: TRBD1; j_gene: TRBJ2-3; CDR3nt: TGTGCCAGCAGCCTATCGACAGGGCACACAGATACGCAGTATTTT; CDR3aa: CASSLSTGHTDTQYF
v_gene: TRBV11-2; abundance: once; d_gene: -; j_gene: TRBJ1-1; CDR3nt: TGTGCCAGCAGCGGACCGACAGGCTCCATGAACACTGAAGCTTTCTTT; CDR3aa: CASSGPTGSMNTEAFF
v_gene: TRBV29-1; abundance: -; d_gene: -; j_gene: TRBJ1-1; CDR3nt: TGCAGCGTTGAAGGTCGTGGGGGAGGCACTGAAGCTTTCTTT; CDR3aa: CSVEGRGGGTEAFF
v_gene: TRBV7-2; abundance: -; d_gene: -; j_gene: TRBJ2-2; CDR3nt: TGTGCCAGCAGCTTACCAGGGGAGCTGTTTTTT; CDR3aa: CASSLPGELFF
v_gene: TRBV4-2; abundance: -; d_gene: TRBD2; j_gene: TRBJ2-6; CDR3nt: TGTGCCAGCAGCCAAGGGGGGGGAACTGGGGCCAACGTCCTGACTTTC; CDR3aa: CASSQGGGTGANVLTF
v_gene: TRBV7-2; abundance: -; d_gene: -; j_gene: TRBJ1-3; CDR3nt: TGTGCCAGCAGCTTAGTCGACATCCGCTCTGGAAACACCATATATTTT; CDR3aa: CASSLVDIRSGNTIYF
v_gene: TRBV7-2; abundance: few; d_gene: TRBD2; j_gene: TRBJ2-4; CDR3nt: TGTGCCAGCAGCTTACAGGTCGGGGGGAACAAAAACATTCAGTACTTC; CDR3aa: CASSLQVGGNKNIQYF
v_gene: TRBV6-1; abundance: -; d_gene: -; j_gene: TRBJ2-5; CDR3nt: TGTGCCAGTCACCGGGGGACCTTTTTCGAGACCCAGTACTTC; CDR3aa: CASHRGTFFETQYF
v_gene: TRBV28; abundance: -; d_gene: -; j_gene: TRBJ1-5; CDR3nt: TGTGCCAGCAGTATCACACAGGGCCGCGGCAATCAGCCCCAGCATTTT; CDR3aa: CASSITQGRGNQPQHF
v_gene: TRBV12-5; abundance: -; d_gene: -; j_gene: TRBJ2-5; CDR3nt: TGTGCTAGTGGTTTGGTACCGGGTCATAGTGGCGTCCTCCCAGCCCAAGAGACCCAGTACTTC; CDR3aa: CASGLVPGHSGVLPAQETQYF
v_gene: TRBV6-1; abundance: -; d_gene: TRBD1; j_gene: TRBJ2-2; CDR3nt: TGTGCCAGCAGTCTTCGGGACAGGGGGACCGGGGAGCTGTTTTTT; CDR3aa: CASSLRDRGTGELFF
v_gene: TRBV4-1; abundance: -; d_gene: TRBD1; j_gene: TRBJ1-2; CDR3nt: TGCGCCAGCAGCCAAGGGACAGGGGTGTTATACGGCTACACCTTC; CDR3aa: CASSQGTGVLYGYTF
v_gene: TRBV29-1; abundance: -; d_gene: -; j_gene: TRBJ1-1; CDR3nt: TGCAGCGTTTACAATCGGAGGAGCACTGAAGCTTTCTTT; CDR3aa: CSVYNRRSTEAFF
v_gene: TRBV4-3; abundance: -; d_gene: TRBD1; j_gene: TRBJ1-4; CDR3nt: TGCGCCAGCAGCCAAGAGGCGGGACAGGGAAATGAAAAACTGTTTTTT; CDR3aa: CASSQEAGQGNEKLFF
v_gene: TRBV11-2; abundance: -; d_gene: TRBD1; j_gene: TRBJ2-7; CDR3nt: TGTGCCAGCAGCTCTTATCAAGGGGGCGTCTACTACGAGCAGTACTTC; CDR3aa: CASSSYQGGVYYEQYF
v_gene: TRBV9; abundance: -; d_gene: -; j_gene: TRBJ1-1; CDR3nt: TGTGCCAGCAGCGGACACTCGAACACTGAAGCTTTCTTT; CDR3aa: CASSGHSNTEAFF
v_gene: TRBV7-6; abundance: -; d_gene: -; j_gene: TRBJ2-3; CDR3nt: TGTGCCAGCAGCTTAGCGTTCCAAAGCACAGATACGCAGTATTTT; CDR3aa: CASSLAFQSTDTQYF
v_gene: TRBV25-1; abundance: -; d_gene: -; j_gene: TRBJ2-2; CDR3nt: TGTGCCAGCAGTGGCCCGAGCACCGGGGAGCTGTTTTTT; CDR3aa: CASSGPSTGELFF
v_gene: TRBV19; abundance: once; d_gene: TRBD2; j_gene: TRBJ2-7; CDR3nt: TGTGCCAGTAGTATAGGTCGGGGGGGCCGTTCCTACGAGCAGTACTTC; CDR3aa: CASSIGRGGRSYEQYF